These 5 T cell receptor beta chains share one sample of origin, sequenced in a study of identical twins. TCRdb reanalysed the 5' RACE reads using MiXCR and keeps one entry per CDR3 protein. The data show hundreds of thousands of distinct CDR3 sequences, 20% to 25% seen once. These data were also filed under a second study, of yellow fever vaccine responses in identical twins.

The sample consisted of CD4+ T cells sorted from blood. The receptors come from a woman younger than 35 in good health.

The table lists this clonotype with many counts. The rearrangement links TRBV7-8 to TRBJ2-3; 7 bases match TRBD1. V lost 5 bases to trimming and J lost 4 bases; unmatched junction nucleotides: 9. From germline, CDR1 is SGHVS and CDR2 FQNEAQ. The CDR3 covers 15 residues. The CDR3 protein is CASSRGRGWPDTQYF. CDR3 nucleotides: TGTGCCAGCAGCCGCGGCAGGGGGTGGCCAGATACGCAGTATTTT.

This clonotype was seen only a few times. CDR3 in DNA: TGCGCCAGCAGCCCTGGGGGAGCGGATGAAAAACTGTTTTTT. The encoded protein is CASSPGGADEKLFF. This chain joins TRBV4-1 and TRBJ1-4, with a possible D match to TRBD1 (5 bases). The germline V gene has CDR1 MGHRA and CDR2 YSYEKL. Trimming stripped 4 bases from V and 6 bases from J, with 12 bases between. The CDR3 spans 14 residues.

This clonotype was observed a handful of times. This chain uses TRBV5-1 with TRBJ1-1; D gene unclear. The length of the CDR3 is 14 residues. Per the germline V gene, CDR1 is SGHRS and CDR2 is YFSETQ. V lost 2 bases to trimming and J lost 1 base, with 9 bases between them. The CDR3 DNA follows: TGCGCCAGCAGCTTAGTGATGGGGAACACTGAAGCTTTCTTT. This codes for CASSLVMGNTEAFF.

The chain employs TRBV10-1 and TRBJ2-3; D gene uncertain. V shed 0 bases and J shed 4 bases, with 5 bases lying between them. Germline V gene lookup returns CDR1 WNHNN and CDR2 SYGVQD (reference sequence). The CDR3 contains 13 residues. DNA of the CDR3: TGCGCCAGCAGTGAGTCCGGGCCAGATACGCAGTATTTT. Its translation: CASSESGPDTQYF.

This clonotype was seen a few times. This chain uses TRBV6-5 with TRBJ2-3, with D tentatively TRBD1 or TRBD2 (5 bases each). CDR3 size: 16 residues. Deletions cut 4 bases from V and 2 bases from J, with 16 bases between. CDR1 and CDR2 (germline): MNHEY, SVGAGI. The CDR3 here is CASSLFGTQPTDTQYF. The CDR3 DNA reads TGTGCCAGCAGTTTATTCGGGACGCAGCCCACAGATACGCAGTATTTT.